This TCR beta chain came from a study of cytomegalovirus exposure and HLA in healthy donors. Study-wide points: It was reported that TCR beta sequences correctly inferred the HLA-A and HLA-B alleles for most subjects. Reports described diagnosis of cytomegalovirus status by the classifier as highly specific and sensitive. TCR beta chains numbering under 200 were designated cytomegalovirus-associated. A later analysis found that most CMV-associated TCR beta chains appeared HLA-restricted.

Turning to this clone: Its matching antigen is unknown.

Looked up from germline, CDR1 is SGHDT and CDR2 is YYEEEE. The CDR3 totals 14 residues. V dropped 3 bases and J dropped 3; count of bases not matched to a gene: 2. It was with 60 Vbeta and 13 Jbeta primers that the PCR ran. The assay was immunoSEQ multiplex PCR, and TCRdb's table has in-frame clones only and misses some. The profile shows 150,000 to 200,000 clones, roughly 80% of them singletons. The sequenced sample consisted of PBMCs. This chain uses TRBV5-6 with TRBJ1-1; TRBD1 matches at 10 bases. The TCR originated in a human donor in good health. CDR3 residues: CASSWDRGDTEAFF. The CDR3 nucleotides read TGTGCCAGCAGCTGGGACAGGGGAGACACTGAAGCTTTCTTT.